The rows below give T cell receptor beta chains drawn from one sample of a study of T cells in Graves' hyperthyroidism and ophthalmopathy. TCRdb ran MiXCR on the multiplex PCR reads and lists one entry per CDR3 protein. The table lists around 600,000 distinct CDR3 sequences, 12% to 15% of them singletons. The sequenced sample consisted of blood. Source of these receptors: a woman under 30 with Graves' ophthalmopathy. The CDR3 runs from the conserved cysteine through the conserved F or W. Each record gives: J gene, V gene, clone size, D gene, CDR3 protein, CDR3 DNA. The D gene is left open where the match is weak. Where a row states a size, it is once, few, many or the class of an expanded clone; other rows omit it.

TRBJ1-2 | TRBV20-1 | few | NA | CSARDFGYTF | TGCAGTGCTAGAGACTTTGGCTACACCTTC
TRBJ2-1 | TRBV6-2/TRBV6-3 | few | TRBD2 | CASSPRGSGVEQFF | TGTGCCAGCAGCCCTCGCGGGAGCGGGGTTGAGCAGTTCTTC
TRBJ2-3 | TRBV5-1 | NA | NA | CASSLVEGTDTQYF | TGCGCCAGCAGCTTGGTGGAGGGGACAGATACGCAGTATTTT
TRBJ1-1 | TRBV6-1 | many | NA | CASRLATGGTVNTEAFF | TGTGCCAGCAGATTAGCCACGGGGGGGACGGTGAACACTGAAGCTTTCTTT
TRBJ2-1 | TRBV24-1 | NA | TRBD2 | CATSPSGTGYNEQFF | TGTGCCACCAGTCCCAGCGGGACCGGCTACAATGAGCAGTTCTTC
TRBJ2-7 | TRBV10-3 | few | NA | CAVSRLRDFQNYEQYF | TGTGCCGTCAGTCGACTCCGGGACTTTCAAAATTACGAGCAGTACTTC
TRBJ2-5 | TRBV5-1 | many | NA | CASSRGGSGQETQYF | TGCGCCAGCAGCCGAGGGGGTAGCGGACAAGAGACCCAGTACTTC
TRBJ2-7 | TRBV29-1 | few | TRBD2 | CSVEDPGAGTGGYEQYF | TGCAGCGTTGAAGATCCGGGGGCCGGGACGGGGGGGTACGAGCAGTACTTC
TRBJ2-1 | TRBV11-1 | many | TRBD2 | CASSSREGSEQFF | TGTGCCAGCAGCTCTCGGGAGGGGAGCGAGCAGTTCTTC
TRBJ2-2 | TRBV12-3/TRBV12-4 | NA | NA | CASKTGEDTGELFF | TGTGCCAGCAAAACCGGGGAGGACACCGGGGAGCTGTTTTTT
TRBJ1-2 | TRBV5-8 | NA | NA | CASDTDSGYGYTF | TGTGCCAGCGACACCGACAGCGGCTATGGCTACACCTTC
TRBJ1-5 | TRBV28 | many | TRBD1 | CASSPRTGSKPPQHF | TGTGCCAGCAGTCCCCGGACAGGCTCTAAACCCCCCCAGCATTTT
TRBJ1-6 | TRBV2 | NA | NA | CASSENPGNNSPLHF | TGTGCCAGCAGTGAGAACCCAGGGAATAATTCACCCCTCCACTTT
TRBJ2-1 | TRBV12-3/TRBV12-4 | many | NA | CASKDYNEQFF | TGTGCTAGCAAAGACTACAATGAGCAGTTCTTC
TRBJ2-1 | TRBV13 | many | NA | CASSSPLNEQFF | TGTGCCAGCAGCTCGCCGCTCAATGAGCAGTTCTTC
TRBJ1-2 | TRBV12-3/TRBV12-4 | many | NA | CASSPQGDDYTF | TGTGCCAGCAGCCCACAGGGTGACGACTACACCTTC
TRBJ1-2 | TRBV24-1 | many | NA | CATSDRGALDYGYTF | TGTGCCACCAGTGATCGGGGGGCTTTGGACTATGGCTACACCTTC
TRBJ2-5 | TRBV6-1 | many | NA | CASRPGTGETQYF | TGTGCCAGCAGGCCGGGAACGGGCGAGACCCAGTACTTC
TRBJ1-5 | TRBV24-1 | many | NA | CATSLGGNQPQHF | TGTGCCACCAGTCTCGGGGGCAATCAGCCCCAGCATTTT
TRBJ2-5 | TRBV7-2 | many | TRBD1 | CASTLLGQKQETQYF | TGTGCCAGCACTCTACTGGGACAGAAACAAGAGACCCAGTACTTC
TRBJ2-7 | TRBV9 | few | NA | CASRRDPAKGEQYF | TGTGCCAGCCGGCGGGACCCAGCAAAGGGCGAGCAGTACTTC
TRBJ2-7 | TRBV28 | few | NA | CASRGRLKRSYEQYF | TGTGCCAGCAGGGGACGACTAAAGCGCTCCTACGAGCAGTACTTC
TRBJ2-7 | TRBV5-8 | many | NA | CASSPGQFHEQYF | TGTGCCAGCAGCCCAGGACAGTTCCACGAGCAGTACTTC
TRBJ1-1 | TRBV11-2 | many | NA | CASSPGRESRAFF | TGTGCCAGCAGCCCAGGTCGGGAGTCGAGAGCTTTCTTT
TRBJ2-7 | TRBV4-1 | few | TRBD1 | CASSQDEGASYEQYF | TGCGCCAGCAGCCAAGATGAGGGGGCGTCTTACGAGCAGTACTTC
TRBJ2-5 | TRBV9 | NA | NA | CASSLEEGATETQYF | TGTGCCAGCAGCCTAGAGGAGGGGGCAACAGAGACCCAGTACTTC
TRBJ1-2 | TRBV7-9 | NA | TRBD1 | CASSPDRGWGYTF | TGTGCCAGCAGCCCGGACAGGGGCTGGGGCTACACCTTC
TRBJ2-4 | TRBV7-3 | few | NA | CASSGAGAKNIQYF | TGTGCCAGCAGCGGAGCGGGAGCCAAAAACATTCAGTACTTC
TRBJ2-3 | TRBV11-1 | many | NA | CASSLPRPSTDTQYF | TGTGCCAGCAGCTTACCCCGACCGAGCACAGATACGCAGTATTTT
TRBJ2-2 | TRBV20-1 | NA | TRBD2 | CSARASSGRDTGELFF | TGCAGTGCTAGGGCCTCGAGCGGGAGAGACACCGGGGAGCTGTTTTTT
TRBJ2-2 | TRBV11-2 | many | TRBD1 | CASSLNRGPNTGELFF | TGTGCCAGCAGCCTAAATAGGGGGCCGAACACCGGGGAGCTGTTTTTT
TRBJ2-3 | TRBV5-1 | many | NA | CASSLEGPILETDTQYF | TGCGCCAGCAGCTTGGAGGGACCCATACTCGAAACAGATACGCAGTATTTT
TRBJ2-6 | TRBV7-9 | NA | NA | CASSPRPIWLVDTGANVLTF | TGTGCCAGCAGCCCCCGGCCGATTTGGTTGGTTGATACTGGGGCCAACGTCCTGACTTTC
TRBJ2-7 | TRBV9 | few | NA | CASSGPRQYEQYF | TGTGCCAGCAGCGGACCCAGACAGTACGAGCAGTACTTC
TRBJ1-2 | TRBV12-3/TRBV12-4 | many | NA | CASSLSGSNYGYTF | TGTGCCAGCAGCTTATCAGGGTCTAACTATGGCTACACCTTC
TRBJ2-7 | TRBV9 | few | NA | CASSPGVFTEQYF | TGTGCCAGCAGCCCCGGGGTGTTTACCGAGCAGTACTTC
TRBJ2-5 | TRBV11-3 | many | NA | CASSSLVTFWTQYF | TGTGCCAGCAGCTCCCTGGTCACGTTCTGGACCCAGTACTTC
TRBJ2-5 | TRBV7-2 | many | NA | CASSLALRAETQYF | TGTGCCAGCAGCTTAGCGCTCAGGGCCGAGACCCAGTACTTC
TRBJ2-1 | TRBV2 | many | TRBD2 | CASSGLRGRLNEQFF | TGTGCCAGCAGTGGTCTTCGCGGGAGGTTGAATGAGCAGTTCTTC
TRBJ1-1 | TRBV13 | many | NA | CASSLAGGGAEAFF | TGTGCCAGCAGCTTAGCCGGGGGGGGCGCTGAAGCTTTCTTT
TRBJ2-2 | TRBV4-1 | NA | NA | CASSLSNHFANTGELFF | TGCGCCAGCAGCCTCAGTAACCATTTCGCGAACACCGGGGAGCTGTTTTTT
TRBJ1-1 | TRBV7-2 | many | TRBD1 | CASSRGQGIWHTEAFF | TGTGCCAGCAGCCGCGGACAGGGCATCTGGCACACTGAAGCTTTCTTT